These T cell receptor beta chains were read from a single sample in a study of blood T cell repertoires in COVID-19. The table came from immunoSEQ multiplex PCR; TCRdb's copy has only in-frame clones and leaves some out. The sample records 80,000 to 100,000 clones, approximately 81% being singletons. The sequenced sample was peripheral blood. The receptors were sampled from a man aged 55 to 69 with acute or convalescent COVID-19. CDR3s include the opening cysteine and the closing phenylalanine or tryptophan. D genes are given only for firm matches. The size field is filled for only some rows; it gives once, few, many or a size class.

clone_size d_call j_call v_call cdr3_nt cdr3_aa
- TRBD2 TRBJ2-5 TRBV10-3 TGTGCCATCAGTGAGTCGCGCGGGGGGGTTCAAGAGACCCAGTACTTC CAISESRGGVQETQYF
- - TRBJ2-2 TRBV11-3 TGTGCCAGCAGCTTAGCCCCTACCGGGGAGCTGTTTTTT CASSLAPTGELFF
- TRBD2 TRBJ2-1 TRBV28 TGTGCCAGCAGAAAAACCCAGCGGGAGGGCGGGAATGAGCAGTTCTTC CASRKTQREGGNEQFF
- - TRBJ1-2 TRBV12-3/TRBV12-4 TGTGCCAGCAGGTCGGAGGGCTATGGCTACACCTTC CASRSEGYGYTF
- TRBD1 TRBJ1-3 TRBV9 TGTGCCAGCAGCGTAGAAGGGGGCTCCTCTGGAAACACCATATATTTT CASSVEGGSSGNTIYF
- - TRBJ1-5 TRBV10-3 TGTGCCATCAGTGAGTCCGGGGGGGATCAGCCCCAGCATTTT CAISESGGDQPQHF
- - TRBJ2-7 TRBV9 TGTGCCAGCAGCCCAAGACAGGCTAGCTACGAGCAGTACTTC CASSPRQASYEQYF
- TRBD1 TRBJ1-6 TRBV7-9 TGTGCCAGCAGCCCGGGACAGGGGTCGGCCTCACCCCTCCACTTT CASSPGQGSASPLHF
- TRBD1 TRBJ1-4 TRBV7-8 TGTGCCAGCAGCGGAGCCGGGACAGCCATTGGAAAACTGTTTTTT CASSGAGTAIGKLFF
few - TRBJ1-2 TRBV7-2 TGTGCCAGCAGCCCGCAGGGATCCTATGGCTACACCTTC CASSPQGSYGYTF
- - TRBJ2-1 TRBV5-4 TGTGCCAGCAGTCCTCAGGGGCCGTCCTACAATGAGCAGTTCTTC CASSPQGPSYNEQFF
- TRBD1 TRBJ2-3 TRBV5-4 TGTGCCAGCAGCTCCAAGACAGGGGGTAAAACAGATACGCAGTATTTT CASSSKTGGKTDTQYF
- TRBD2 TRBJ2-5 TRBV5-1 TGCGCCAGCAGCCCCGGACTAGCGGGACGAGAGACCCAGTACTTC CASSPGLAGRETQYF
- TRBD1 TRBJ2-7 TRBV29-1 TGCAGCGCCCGAAGTGGGACAGGGCGGGAGCAGTACTTC CSARSGTGREQYF
- TRBD2 TRBJ2-1 TRBV3-1/TRBV3-2 TGTGCCAGCAGCCCCGGGGTAGCGGGGGGGACCCAAACCTCCTACAATGAGCAGTTCTTC CASSPGVAGGTQTSYNEQFF
- - TRBJ2-7 TRBV5-1 TGCGCCAGCAGCTCAACCGGGAGTGCCTACGAGCAGTACTTC CASSSTGSAYEQYF
- - TRBJ2-2 TRBV11-2 TGTGCCAGCAGCTTACGGGACTGGGGCACCGGGGAGCTGTTTTTT CASSLRDWGTGELFF
- - TRBJ1-3 TRBV6-5 TGTGCCAGCAGTCGGGGGTACTCTGGAAACACCATATATTTT CASSRGYSGNTIYF
- - TRBJ2-6 TRBV28 TGTGCCAGCAGTTCGGTAACAGACGTCCTGACTTTC CASSSVTDVLTF
- - TRBJ1-5 TRBV30 TGTGCCTGGAGTGCAACTAATCAGCCCCAGCATTTT CAWSATNQPQHF
- - TRBJ2-7 TRBV7-9 TGTGCCAGCAGCGGAGGGACCTTCCTCAGCTCCTACGAGCAGTACTTC CASSGGTFLSSYEQYF
- TRBD1 TRBJ2-1 TRBV5-1 TGCGCCAGCAGCGTGTCCGGGACAGACTACAATGAGCAGTTCTTC CASSVSGTDYNEQFF
- - TRBJ1-5 TRBV7-9 TGTGCCAGCAGCTTAGCGGGGACATCGTTGAGCAATCAGCCCCAGCATTTT CASSLAGTSLSNQPQHF
once TRBD2 TRBJ2-3 TRBV4-3 TGCGCCAGCAGCCAAGATGCAGCGGGAGGGACGACAGATACGCAGTATTTT CASSQDAAGGTTDTQYF
- TRBD1 TRBJ1-1 TRBV5-1 TGCGCCAGCCGGGACAGGGGGAACACTGAAGCTTTCTTT CASRDRGNTEAFF
- - TRBJ2-3 TRBV7-8 TGTGCCAGCAGCTTATCATACGGGGAAGATACGCAGTATTTT CASSLSYGEDTQYF
medium-sized TRBD1 TRBJ2-2 TRBV10-2 TGCGCCAGCAGTGACAGGGGGCAAATTGGCACCGGGGAGCTGTTTTTT CASSDRGQIGTGELFF
- - TRBJ2-1 TRBV5-5 TGTGCCAGCAGCGCCCTATGGCAGGGGAAGGGCAATGAGCAGTTCTTC CASSALWQGKGNEQFF
few TRBD1 TRBJ2-2 TRBV11-3 TGTGCCAGCAGTCCCCTAGGGACAGGGAACACCGGGGAGCTGTTTTTT CASSPLGTGNTGELFF